What follows are 27 T cell receptor beta chains derived from one specimen sequenced in a study of patients and donors after allogeneic stem cell transplantation. From the RT-PCR reads, TCRdb called clonotypes with MiXCR, one entry per CDR3 protein. This sample has about 160,000 distinct CDR3 sequences; approximately 37% occur once, and the top ten carry around 50%. What was sequenced was blood, either unsorted or a sorted T cell fraction (not recorded which). The receptors were gathered from a human donor who was either an allogeneic HSCT recipient or a stem cell or donor lymphocyte infusion donor (not recorded which). It is not recorded whose cells these are; they may come from a transplant donor.

This chain uses TRBV28 with TRBJ1-4; no definite D call. V was pared by 5 bases and J by 0 bases, with 4 bases between. The CDR3 runs to 13 residues. In germline, CDR1 is MDHEN, CDR2 SYDVKM. For the CDR3, the DNA is TGTGCCAGCAGTGGGGCAACTAATGAAAAACTGTTTTTT. It codes for CASSGATNEKLFF.

The chain couples TRBV5-1 to TRBJ2-2; D unresolved. V was cut by 0 bases and J by 4 bases, with 10 bases left in between. Germline values: CDR1 SGHRS, CDR2 YFSETQ. This CDR3 has 15 amino acids. This chain's CDR3 is CASSLVKQSTGELFF. The DNA of the CDR3 is TGCGCCAGCAGCTTGGTGAAGCAGAGCACCGGGGAGCTGTTTTTT.

The V call is TRBV12-3 or TRBV12-4, the J call TRBJ1-2; 8 nucleotides align to TRBD1. Trimming cost V 5 bases and J 8 bases; bases outside gene matches: 4. The CDR3 consists of 12 residues. The chain's CDR3 is CASSQGARGYTF. CDR3 in DNA: TGTGCCAGCAGTCAGGGGGCGCGGGGCTACACCTTC.

This chain connects TRBV28 to TRBJ1-5, with a tentative D call TRBD1 (5 bases). The CDR3 extends over 18 amino acids. V was cut by 5 bases and J by 0 bases, with 20 bases left in between. In germline, CDR1 is MDHEN, CDR2 SYDVKM. The CDR3 is CASSPPRGRGSSNQPQHF. The CDR3 DNA reads TGTGCCAGCAGTCCCCCTAGGGGTAGGGGCTCTAGCAATCAGCCCCAGCATTTT.

The gene calls are TRBV27 and TRBJ1-6; TRBD1 is a possible D gene (5 bases). In germline, CDR1 is MNHEY, CDR2 SMNVEV (reference sequence). The ends were cut back, 2 bases at V and 0 bases at J, with 11 bases in the middle. The CDR3 spans 17 residues. The chain's CDR3 is CASSLGDASSYNSPLHF. As DNA, the CDR3 is TGTGCCAGCAGTTTAGGGGACGCGAGCTCCTATAATTCACCCCTCCACTTT.

The V gene is TRBV5-6, the J gene TRBJ2-7, with 8 bases lining up with TRBD1. The ends lost 7 bases at V and 7 bases at J; junction bases unmatched: 13. The CDR3 contains 14 residues. Germline V gene lookup returns CDR1 SGHDT and CDR2 YYEEEE. The CDR3 sequence is CASYLGQGWGEQYF. Here the CDR3 DNA reads TGTGCCAGCTATCTAGGACAGGGATGGGGAGAGCAGTACTTC.

The chain employs TRBV5-5 and TRBJ1-2, with D unclear. The germline V gene encodes CDR1 SGHKS and CDR2 YYEKEE (reference sequence). This CDR3 has 14 residues. Trimming removed 6 bases from V and 1 base from J, with 13 bases in between. CDR3: CASILTVDNYGYTF. The DNA for the CDR3 is TGTGCCAGCATCCTTACCGTGGATAACTATGGCTACACCTTC.

The sample holds many counts of this clonotype. V usage is TRBV13 and J usage is TRBJ1-5; tentative D call: TRBD1 (5 bases). The CDR3 spans 14 residues. Germline V lookup: CDR1 PRHDT, CDR2 FYEKMQ (reference sequence). Trimming took off 1 base at V and 7 bases at J, with 11 bases between the two ends. CDR3 region: CASSLAGKGQPQHF. The CDR3 DNA is TGTGCCAGCAGCTTAGCAGGGAAGGGGCAGCCCCAGCATTTT.

CDR3 sequence: CASIPRWGLVDTQYF. The CDR3 nucleotides are TGTGCCAGCATACCTCGCTGGGGATTGGTAGATACGCAGTATTTT. This chain joins TRBV2 and TRBJ2-3, with D unresolved. Trimming took off 7 bases at V and 5 bases at J, with 19 bases between the two ends. The V gene's germline CDR1 is SNHLY and CDR2 FYNNEI. The CDR3 length is 15 residues. Variable domain in full (rest from reference TRBV2 and TRBJ2-3): EPEVTQTPSHQVTQMGQEVILRCVPISNHLYFYWYRQILGQKVEFLVSFYNNEISEKSEIFDDQFSVERPDGSNFTLKIRSTKLEDSAMYFCASIPRWGLVDTQYFGPGTRLTVL.

The chain carries TRBV5-5 and TRBJ2-1; 8 nucleotides agree with TRBD2. CDR3 length equals 15 residues. The V gene's germline CDR1 is SGHKS and CDR2 YYEKEE (reference sequence). Germline trimming cut 4 bases from V and 2 bases from J; bases unmatched to any gene: 5. This chain's CDR3 is CASSVLAGPYNEQFF. CDR3 DNA sequence: TGTGCCAGCAGCGTCTTAGCGGGGCCCTACAATGAGCAGTTCTTC.

V and J are TRBV7-9 and TRBJ2-3, with 7 bases fitting TRBD2. Trimming cost V 6 bases and J 3 bases; bases outside gene matches: 12. This CDR3 spans 16 amino acids. Germline V gene data show CDR1 as SEHNR and CDR2 as FQNEAQ (reference sequence). Here the CDR3 DNA reads TGTGCCAGCAGAAAAGCGGGGCCAACTAGGACAGATACGCAGTATTTT. It codes for CASRKAGPTRTDTQYF.

Note on this clonotype: An end of the junction does not agree with germline; a read error may underlie this. The chain has TRBV4-1 and TRBJ2-3, with TRBD1 matching over 7 bases. Germline V lookup: CDR1 MGHRA, CDR2 YSYEKL. The length of the CDR3 is 17 residues. This CDR3 reads CASSQGLDRVGTDTQYF. For the CDR3, the DNA is TGCGCCAGCAGCCAAGGCCTTGACAGGGTGGGCACAGATACGCAATATTTT.

The chain employs TRBV4-3 and TRBJ2-1; unclear D gene. Deletions cut 2 bases from V and 13 bases from J, with 15 bases between. This CDR3 region has 13 residues. The germline V gene has CDR1 LGHNA and CDR2 YSLEER. CDR3 region: CASSQIPAAGQFF. The CDR3 DNA reads as TGCGCCAGCAGCCAAATTCCCGCAGCTGGCCAGTTCTTC.

The chain carries TRBV6-2 or TRBV6-3 and TRBJ2-1; possibly TRBD1 for D (6 bases). The V gene lost 5 bases and the J gene lost 7 bases, with 12 bases spanning the gap. The CDR3 spans 13 residues. Germline CDR1 and CDR2: MNHEY and SVGEGT. CDR3 region: CASSEQGWNEQFF. CDR3 in DNA: TGTGCCAGCAGTGAACAGGGATGGAATGAGCAGTTCTTC.

V is TRBV11-2 and J is TRBJ2-2; D is unclear. The CDR3 contains 12 residues. The germline CDR1 and CDR2 sequences are SGHAT and FQNNGV. V dropped 4 bases and J dropped 5 bases, with 5 bases sitting between them. The CDR3 DNA reads as TGTGCCAGCAGCTCCTCTACCGGGGAGCTGTTTTTT. Amino acid sequence: CASSSSTGELFF.

V usage is TRBV6-6 and J usage is TRBJ2-1; D possibly matches TRBD1 or TRBD2 (5 bases each). This CDR3 region has 19 residues. Trimming took 0 bases from V and 2 from J, leaving 20 bases between them. Germline V gives CDR1 MNHNY, CDR2 SVGAGI (reference sequence). In DNA, the CDR3 is TGTGCCAGCAGTTACTCGATAAAGGGTACGGGGCGGACCTACAATGAGCAGTTCTTC. It encodes CASSYSIKGTGRTYNEQFF.

About this clonotype: This CDR3 is missing its conserved last phenylalanine or tryptophan, likely due to a read error. The rearrangement joins TRBV5-1 to TRBJ2-2; perhaps D is TRBD1 or TRBD2 (5 bases each). The CDR3 spans 16 residues. Germline V lookup: CDR1 SGHRS, CDR2 YFSETQ. CDR3 residues: CASGLMGVPSTGELFS. The CDR3 region has the DNA TGCGCCAGCGGCTTGATGGGGGTACCGAGCACCGGGGAGCTGTTTTCT.

This chain connects TRBV19 to TRBJ1-5, with 9 bases lining up with TRBD1. This CDR3 spans 16 amino acids. Looked up from germline, CDR1 is LNHDA and CDR2 is SQIVND (reference sequence). Trimming took 5 bases from V and 4 from J; bases not matched to a gene: 9. The CDR3 loop is CASSPGTGSFNQPQHF. The CDR3 DNA is TGTGCCAGTAGTCCCGGGACAGGGTCTTTTAATCAGCCCCAGCATTTT.

The V call is TRBV9, the J call TRBJ1-1; tentatively, D is TRBD1 (5 bases). The ends were cut back, 3 bases at V and 4 bases at J, with 13 bases in the middle. The CDR3 is 14 residues long. Looked up from germline, CDR1 is SGDLS and CDR2 is YYNGEE. The CDR3 bases are TGTGCCAGCAGCGCTGGGACGGGACCCACTGAAGCTTTCTTT. Protein product: CASSAGTGPTEAFF. Filled out from reference TRBV9 and TRBJ1-1, the complete variable domain reads DSGVTQTPKHLITATGQRVTLRCSPRSGDLSVYWYQQSLDQGLQFLIQYYNGEERAKGNILERFSAQQFPDLHSELNLSSLELGDSALYFCASSAGTGPTEAFFGQGTRLTVV.

This chain links TRBV7-9 with TRBJ2-2; 9 bases match TRBD1. The CDR3 has 17 residues. V lost 1 base, J lost 1 base, and 4 bases stayed unmatched. CDR1 SEHNR and CDR2 FQNEAQ come from the germline V gene (reference sequence). CDR3 protein: CASSLVPGQGNTGELFF. In DNA form, the CDR3 reads TGTGCCAGCAGCTTAGTCCCGGGACAGGGGAACACCGGGGAGCTGTTTTTT. Based on the CDR3 plus reference TRBV7-9 and TRBJ2-2, the full variable domain is DTGVSQNPRHKITKRGQNVTFRCDPISEHNRLYWYRQTLGQGPEFLTYFQNEAQLEKSRLLSDRFSAERPKGSFSTLEIQRTEQGDSAMYLCASSLVPGQGNTGELFFGEGSRLTVL.

This clonotype has only a few counts. The rearrangement uses TRBV12-3 or TRBV12-4 and TRBJ1-2; maybe TRBD1 (5 bases). Trimming cost V 0 bases and J 4 bases, with 12 bases left between them. This CDR3 region has 15 residues. CDR3 sequence (DNA): TGTGCCAGCAGTTTAGCAGATGGGGGTGGCTATGGCTACACCTTC. Translated: CASSLADGGGYGYTF.

This clonotype has just one count. The chain combines TRBV6-2 or TRBV6-3 with TRBJ2-1; perhaps D is TRBD1 or TRBD2 (5 bases each). Germline V gene lookup returns CDR1 MNHEY and CDR2 SVGEGT. There are 17 residues in the CDR3. V was trimmed by 5 bases and J by 5 bases, leaving 22 bases between them. As DNA, the CDR3 is TGTGCCAGCAGTAGGGTCCGGGGACCTCTCCTACACAATGAGCAGTTCTTC. This sequence encodes CASSRVRGPLLHNEQFF.

This sequence joins TRBV20-1 and TRBJ1-6, with unresolved D. Trimming removed 3 bases from V and 0 bases from J, with 6 bases in between. CDR1 and CDR2 (germline): DFQATT, SNEGSKA (reference sequence). The CDR3 contains 14 residues. The CDR3 reads CSASVNSYNSPLHF. Here the CDR3 DNA reads TGCAGTGCTAGCGTGAACTCCTATAATTCACCCCTCCACTTT.

This clonotype was detected once. The gene calls are TRBV29-1 and TRBJ2-7; D not certain. V was clipped by 3 bases and J by 6 bases, with 12 bases between them. The length of the CDR3 is 12 residues. Germline assignment: CDR1 SQVTM and CDR2 ANQGSEA. The CDR3 loop reads CSVDSQSGEQYV. The DNA for the CDR3 is TGCAGCGTTGATAGCCAGTCCGGCGAGCAGTACGTC.

This rearrangement joins TRBV7-6 to TRBJ1-3; 7 nucleotides line up with TRBD1. The J segment lost 4 bases and the V segment lost 5 bases, leaving 8 bases of the junction unmatched. Germline loops: CDR1 SGHVS, CDR2 FNYEAQ. This CDR3 comprises 15 residues. This CDR3 is CASSGEGQSGNTIYF. The DNA of the CDR3 is TGTGCCAGCAGCGGGGAGGGACAGTCCGGAAACACCATATATTTT.

This rearrangement joins TRBV6-5 to TRBJ2-1; D remains ambiguous. The V end lost 2 bases, the J end lost 8 bases, and 13 bases lay between the germline ends. CDR3 length: 14 residues. Looked up from germline, CDR1 is MNHEY and CDR2 is SVGAGI. CDR3 sequence reads: CASSYAQSIYEQFF. CDR3 nucleotides: TGTGCCAGCAGTTACGCGCAGAGTATCTATGAGCAGTTCTTC.

The V and J genes are TRBV28 and TRBJ2-3, with 9 bases that match TRBD2. Looked up from germline, CDR1 is MDHEN and CDR2 is SYDVKM. The CDR3 sequence is 14 residues long. J was trimmed by 6 bases and V by 8 bases; bases with no gene match: 9. CDR3 sequence: CASVRGGGRDTQYF. As DNA, the CDR3 is TGTGCCAGCGTGCGGGGGGGCGGTAGGGATACGCAGTATTTT.